This T cell receptor beta chain was observed in a study of glioma-infiltrating T cells after dendritic cell vaccination. About the research overall: Samples are from glioblastoma patients in Phase I and II dendritic cell vaccine trials.

Time point given: after dendritic cell vaccination, including at tumor progression/relapse. Trimming pared 6 bases from V and 5 bases from J, leaving 11 bases between. This CDR3 is built from 13 residues. From germline, CDR1 is KGHSH and CDR2 LQKENI. Primers: 60 V beta forward and 13 J beta reverse. Repertoires were generated with immunoSEQ multiplex PCR, while TCRdb's copy carries only in-frame clones and drops some. The sample holds roughly 100,000 clones; around 87% are singletons and the top ten take approximately 2.7%. The sample consisted of blood, taken after dendritic cell vaccination. The receptor's source is a human donor with glioblastoma. The J gene is TRBJ1-5, the V gene TRBV18, with D possibly being TRBD1 (5 bases). CDR3 nucleotide sequence: TGTGCCAGCTCTCAGGGTGCCGATCAGCCCCAGCATTTT. Encoded protein: CASSQGADQPQHF.